What follows are 32 T cell receptor beta chains derived from one specimen sequenced in a study of identical twins. TCRdb ran MiXCR on the 5' RACE reads and lists one entry per CDR3 protein. The table has 1.5 million to 2 million distinct CDR3 sequences, around 33% seen once; the top ten hold roughly 0.3%. The sample consisted of cord blood. These receptors were obtained from a newborn girl in good health.

The chain couples TRBV9 to TRBJ2-3; D perhaps matches TRBD2 (7 bases). This CDR3 comprises 14 residues. The germline V and J ends were trimmed by 7 bases and 5 bases, with 17 bases remaining between them. The germline V gene has CDR1 SGDLS and CDR2 YYNGEE. The CDR3: CASDMGGPRDTQYF. CDR3 coding DNA: TGTGCCAGCGACATGGGGGGGCCGAGAGATACGCAGTATTTT.

This chain uses TRBV20-1 with TRBJ1-1; a possible D gene is TRBD1 (5 bases). Germline-derived CDR1 and CDR2 are DFQATT and SNEGSKA (reference sequence). V was cut by 3 bases and J by 6 bases, with 14 bases left in between. CDR3 size: 13 residues. CDR3: CSASPGSWPEAFF. The CDR3 DNA reads TGCAGTGCTAGCCCAGGGTCTTGGCCTGAAGCTTTCTTT.

Only a few counts were recorded for this clonotype. The chain employs TRBV20-1 and TRBJ2-1; D is unresolved. Trimming cost V 3 bases and J 6 bases, with 12 bases left between them. The germline V gene has CDR1 DFQATT and CDR2 SNEGSKA (reference sequence). The CDR3 contains 13 residues. For the CDR3, the DNA is TGCAGTGCTAGGGCCCCTCTAGTCAATGAGCAGTTCTTC. Translation: CSARAPLVNEQFF.

The genes are TRBV7-2 and TRBJ2-7, with D uncertain. The CDR3 runs to 13 residues. Trimming removed 5 bases from V and 5 bases from J, with 13 bases in between. Germline loops: CDR1 SGHTA, CDR2 FQGNSA. CDR3 residues: CASSPMRLDEQYF. The CDR3 DNA reads TGTGCCAGCAGCCCTATGAGGCTCGACGAGCAGTACTTC. Together with reference TRBV7-2 and TRBJ2-7, the CDR3 gives the full variable domain: GAGVSQSPSNKVTEKGKDVELRCDPISGHTALYWYRQSLGQGLEFLIYFQGNSAPDKSGLPSDRFSAERTGGSVSTLTIQRTQQEDSAVYLCASSPMRLDEQYFGPGTRLTVT.

The J gene is TRBJ1-1, the V gene TRBV11-2; 7 nucleotides agree with TRBD1. The CDR3 covers 14 residues. The J segment lost 4 bases and the V segment lost 3 bases, leaving 5 bases of the junction unmatched. CDR1 is SGHAT, CDR2 FQNNGV, per germline. CDR3 amino acids: CASSFARQGTEAFF. CDR3 nucleotides: TGTGCCAGCAGCTTCGCCCGACAGGGCACTGAAGCTTTCTTT.

Remarks on this clonotype: A single base separates this from a much larger clone, so it may be a read error. The CDR3 is CSVSPLEGVNENEQYF. DNA of the CDR3: TGCAGCGTTTCCCCCCTGGAGGGGGTAAATGAGAATGAGCAGTACTTC. The chain couples TRBV29-1 to TRBJ2-7; D tentatively fits TRBD1 or TRBD2 (6 bases each). Germline V gene lookup returns CDR1 SQVTM and CDR2 ANQGSEA. The CDR3 extends over 16 amino acids. V was cut by 5 bases and J by 7 bases, with 27 bases left in between.

A remark on this clonotype: A much larger clonotype is one base distant, so this may be a read error. The chain has TRBV6-6 and TRBJ2-3; TRBD2 might be the D (7 bases). V lost 6 bases and J lost 0, with 10 bases in between. This CDR3 is 14 amino acids long. Per the germline V gene, CDR1 is MNHNY and CDR2 is SVGAGI (reference sequence). CDR3 DNA: TGTGCCAGCAGGGAGGGGGGGAGCACAGATACGCAGTATTTT. As protein: CASREGGSTDTQYF.

This chain joins TRBV20-1 and TRBJ2-3; D may correspond to TRBD1 or TRBD2 (6 bases each). This CDR3 contains 13 residues. Looked up from germline, CDR1 is DFQATT and CDR2 is SNEGSKA (reference sequence). The V end lost 2 bases, the J end lost 4 bases, and 10 bases lay between the germline ends. Written as DNA, the CDR3 is TGCAGTGCTAGACCGGGGGCCTCAGATACGCAGTATTTT. Protein: CSARPGASDTQYF.

This sequence joins TRBV7-2 and TRBJ2-1, with 13 bases fitting TRBD2. The CDR3 runs 19 residues. The trim removed 1 base at V and 0 bases at J, leaving 6 bases unmatched. Looked up from germline, CDR1 is SGHTA and CDR2 is FQGNSA. In nucleotides, the CDR3 is TGTGCCAGCAGCTTAGACGGGACTAGCGGGATTGCCTCCTACAATGAGCAGTTCTTC. Amino acid sequence: CASSLDGTSGIASYNEQFF. Filled out from reference TRBV7-2 and TRBJ2-1, the complete variable domain reads GAGVSQSPSNKVTEKGKDVELRCDPISGHTALYWYRQSLGQGLEFLIYFQGNSAPDKSGLPSDRFSAERTGGSVSTLTIQRTQQEDSAVYLCASSLDGTSGIASYNEQFFGPGTRLTVL.

J is TRBJ1-1 and V is TRBV12-3 or TRBV12-4; D call uncertain. The ends were cut back, 3 bases at V and 9 bases at J, with 14 bases in the middle. CDR3 length: 13 residues. CDR3 in amino acids: CASSLEHGAKAFF. In DNA form, the CDR3 reads TGTGCCAGCAGTTTGGAGCACGGAGCAAAAGCTTTCTTT.

On this clonotype itself: A much larger clone differs from this one at a single base, so this may be a read error. This chain uses TRBV6-2 or TRBV6-3 with TRBJ1-2; D gene ambiguous. The CDR3 runs to 13 residues. The germline V gene has CDR1 MNHEY and CDR2 SVGEGT. The CDR3 is CASSSTDVYGHTF. CDR3 nucleotide sequence: TGTGCCAGCAGTTCCACGGACGTCTATGGCCACACCTTC.

The rearrangement uses TRBV29-1 and TRBJ2-5, with TRBD1 as a possible D gene (6 bases). This CDR3 comprises 12 residues. CDR1 and CDR2 from the germline V gene are SQVTM and ANQGSEA. V was trimmed by 5 bases and J by 11 bases, leaving 18 bases between them. DNA for the CDR3: TGCAGCGTTTCAGGGGCCTACAATGAGCAGTACTTC. It encodes CSVSGAYNEQYF.

The genes are TRBV20-1 and TRBJ1-1; weak D call: TRBD1 (5 bases). The germline V gene has CDR1 DFQATT and CDR2 SNEGSKA (reference sequence). The CDR3 is made up of 10 amino acids. V lost 5 bases and J lost 10, with 11 bases in between. This CDR3 is CSAYSGGAFF. The CDR3 DNA reads TGCAGTGCTTACTCCGGGGGAGCTTTCTTT.

The chain has TRBV3-1 and TRBJ2-1; the D gene is possibly TRBD2 (5 bases). This CDR3 region has 16 residues. The V end lost 3 bases, the J end lost 0 bases, and 12 bases lay between the germline ends. CDR1 is LGHDT and CDR2 is YNNKEL in the germline V gene (reference sequence). The CDR3 bases are TGTGCCAGCAGCCATGGGGTGGGGAGCTCCTACAATGAGCAGTTCTTC. Its protein product is CASSHGVGSSYNEQFF.

The rearrangement uses TRBV2 and TRBJ1-5, with unresolved D. CDR3 length: 15 residues. V gave up 7 bases and J gave up 4 bases, with 17 bases separating them. Germline-derived CDR1 and CDR2 are SNHLY and FYNNEI. CDR3 DNA: TGTGCCAGCAATGAGTCGGCTTCCCGTAATCAGCCCCAGCATTTT. Translation: CASNESASRNQPQHF.

The table lists this clonotype with a few counts. The chain links TRBV9 to TRBJ2-7, with D maybe TRBD1 (7 bases). Trimming stripped 0 bases from V and 5 bases from J, with 15 bases between. This CDR3 has 15 amino acids. The germline CDR1 and CDR2 sequences are SGDLS and YYNGEE. The CDR3 spells CASSVGRGRDHEQYF. CDR3 nucleotides: TGTGCCAGCAGCGTAGGGAGGGGGCGGGATCACGAGCAGTACTTC.

This clonotype was seen a few times. The chain recombines TRBV3-1 with TRBJ2-1; 10 bases match TRBD2. Germline values: CDR1 LGHDT, CDR2 YNNKEL (reference sequence). This CDR3 region has 14 residues. The V segment lost 7 bases and the J segment 6 bases; nucleotides outside the gene matches: 6. The CDR3 sequence: CASISSGGRNEQFF. Written as DNA, the CDR3 is TGTGCCAGCATCTCTAGCGGGGGCCGCAATGAGCAGTTCTTC.

There are many counts of this clonotype. At one boundary the junction diverges from the germline segment, which might be a read error. V gene TRBV5-1 combines with J gene TRBJ2-5, with D tentatively TRBD1 (6 bases). Germline CDR1 SGHRS, CDR2 YFSETQ. This CDR3 region has 13 residues. The CDR3 is CASSFTGKETQYF. CDR3 in DNA: TGTGCCAGCAGCTTTACAGGGAAAGAGACCCAGTACTTC.

The CDR3 DNA reads as TGTGCCAGCAGTTACTTTCTTACGGGACAGGGCCGTTGGGAGACCCAGTACTTC. Translation gives CASSYFLTGQGRWETQYF. This rearrangement joins TRBV6-5 to TRBJ2-5; TRBD1 aligns across 9 bases. J lost 5 bases, V lost 1 base, and 14 bases had no gene match. Germline V lookup: CDR1 MNHEY, CDR2 SVGAGI. The CDR3 is 18 residues long.

The chain combines TRBV12-3 or TRBV12-4 with TRBJ2-5, with D possibly TRBD1 on 6 matching bases. V was shortened by 4 bases and J by 5 bases, with 14 bases between the two germline ends. This CDR3 comprises 14 residues. CDR3 sequence: CASSSGATLETQYF. For the CDR3, the DNA is TGTGCCAGCAGTTCAGGGGCAACACTGGAGACCCAGTACTTC.

The rearrangement links TRBV29-1 to TRBJ2-4; no definite D call. Near its end, the DNA agrees better with TRBJ2-5, so the J call may be wrong. The CDR3 consists of 11 residues. CDR1 is SQVTM and CDR2 is ANQGSEA in the germline V gene. The CDR3 here is CSARSMETQYF. The CDR3 DNA sequence: TGCAGCGCCCGTTCTATGGAGACCCAGTACTTC.

In its sample, this clonotype was seen a few times. V usage is TRBV2 and J usage is TRBJ2-3; 9 bases are a match to TRBD1. Trimming at V came to 6 bases and at J to 4 bases, leaving 23 bases not matched to a gene. This CDR3 is 20 amino acids long. CDR1 is SNHLY and CDR2 is FYNNEI in the germline V gene. The CDR3, as DNA: TGTGCCAGCAGGCCCGGGACAGGGACCCTCGATGATGCGGAGGCAGATACGCAGTATTTT. Its translation is CASRPGTGTLDDAEADTQYF.

The chain joins TRBV7-2 to TRBJ2-1, with 10 bases identical to TRBD2. This CDR3 spans 16 amino acids. Germline V gene lookup returns CDR1 SGHTA and CDR2 FQGNSA. The J segment lost 8 bases and the V segment lost 2 bases, leaving 9 bases of the junction unmatched. CDR3 coding DNA: TGTGCCAGCAGCTTACTACGGCTAGCGGGAGTGGATGAGCAGTTCTTC. It translates to CASSLLRLAGVDEQFF.

There are a few counts of this clonotype. The chain employs TRBV27 and TRBJ2-6; no firm D call. Germline-derived CDR1 and CDR2 are MNHEY and SMNVEV (reference sequence). V lost 3 bases and J lost 2, with 8 bases in between. The CDR3 spans 15 residues. CDR3 coding DNA: TGTGCCAGCAGTTTGGGTAGCACTGGGGCCAACGTCCTGACTTTC. Its protein product is CASSLGSTGANVLTF.

The chain has TRBV6-1 and TRBJ2-3; 15 nucleotides line up with TRBD2. Germline V gives CDR1 MNHNS, CDR2 SASEGT. This CDR3 has 16 amino acids. The ends lost 9 bases at V and 3 bases at J; junction bases unmatched: 7. For the CDR3, the DNA is TGTGCCAGTATCCAGGGACTAGCGGGAGGAACAGATACGCAGTATTTT. This codes for CASIQGLAGGTDTQYF.

The rearrangement uses TRBV24-1 and TRBJ2-5; 7 nucleotides match TRBD2. The germline gives CDR1 KGHDR, CDR2 SFDVKD. The CDR3 has 13 residues. V lost 9 bases, J lost 3 bases, and 6 bases stayed unmatched. CDR3 sequence: CATRSAGEETQYF. CDR3 nucleotide sequence: TGTGCCACCCGGTCGGCGGGAGAAGAGACCCAGTACTTC.

This clonotype was counted a few times. The V gene is TRBV7-9, the J gene TRBJ1-2, with 10 bases that match TRBD1. Trimming at V came to 2 bases and at J to 1 base, leaving 4 bases not matched to a gene. The CDR3 extends over 16 amino acids. The germline V gene encodes CDR1 SEHNR and CDR2 FQNEAQ (reference sequence). The CDR3 sequence is CASSLLGQGINYGYTF. In DNA form, the CDR3 reads TGTGCCAGCAGCTTATTGGGACAGGGGATTAACTATGGCTACACCTTC.

The chain recombines TRBV2 with TRBJ2-1, with TRBD2 identical over 7 bases. CDR3 size: 13 residues. Per the germline V gene, CDR1 is SNHLY and CDR2 is FYNNEI. The V gene end was trimmed by 9 bases and the J gene end by 0 bases; junction bases not matched to a gene: 2. The CDR3 region is CARAGSSYNEQFF. The CDR3, as DNA: TGTGCCAGAGCGGGGAGCTCCTACAATGAGCAGTTCTTC.

Regarding this clonotype: Being one base from a much bigger clone, this may be a read error. This chain connects TRBV6-1 to TRBJ2-7; the D is unclear. The germline V and J ends were trimmed by 2 bases and 2 bases, with 4 bases remaining between them. Germline-derived CDR1 and CDR2 are MNHNS and SASEGT. This CDR3 is built from 12 residues. The CDR3 DNA sequence: TGTGCCAGCAGTGAATGGGCCTACGAGCAGTACTTC. Amino acid sequence: CASSEWAYEQYF.

V gene TRBV20-1 combines with J gene TRBJ2-3, with TRBD2 as a possible D gene (5 bases). CDR1 is DFQATT and CDR2 is SNEGSKA in the germline V gene (reference sequence). V dropped 1 base and J dropped 2 bases, with 16 bases sitting between them. The CDR3 spans 16 residues. The chain's CDR3 is CSARGDWAGNTDTQYF. The CDR3 DNA follows: TGCAGTGCTAGAGGAGATTGGGCGGGTAACACAGATACGCAGTATTTT.

Turning to this clonotype: A much larger clone lies one base from this, so it may be a read error. V is TRBV7-2 and J is TRBJ2-4; D might be TRBD1 (6 bases). The CDR3 is made up of 15 amino acids. V dropped 1 base and J dropped 2 bases, with 9 bases sitting between them. Per the germline V gene, CDR1 is SGHTA and CDR2 is FQGNSA. This CDR3 is CASSLVGGSKNIQYF. In DNA, the CDR3 is TGTGCCAGCAGCTTAGTAGGGGGTTCCAAAAACATTCAGTACTTC.

The rearrangement uses TRBV25-1 and TRBJ1-6, with unresolved D. This CDR3 is built from 15 residues. Germline CDR1 and CDR2: MGHDK and SYGVNS. The V gene lost 3 bases and the J gene lost 4 bases, with 10 bases spanning the gap. CDR3 sequence (DNA): TGTGCCAGCAGTGATTTTGGAGCTTATAATTCACCCCTCCACTTT. This encodes CASSDFGAYNSPLHF.